Described below is a single TCR beta chain sequence and its context. Germline V lookup: CDR1 MNHNY, CDR2 SVGAGI (reference sequence). CDR3 size: 13 residues. The ends were cut back, 1 base at V and 3 bases at J, with 6 bases in the middle. CDR3-region Arm-PCR and iRepertoire HTBI primers produced the TCR beta libraries. TCRdb re-analysed the multiplex PCR reads in MiXCR, keeping a single row per CDR3 protein. The sample lists about 420,000 distinct CDR3 sequences; approximately 16% were seen once. This sample was taken from a study of regulatory T cells in long-lasting Graves disease. Indicated time point: newly diagnosed GD, antithyroid drugs for less than 3 months. PBMCs provided the RNA from which the TCR library was made. These data were likewise used in another study, on T cells in Graves' hyperthyroidism and ophthalmopathy.

The material was peripheral blood mononuclear cells (PBMCs), obtained at new diagnosis, from a patient treated with antithyroid drugs. This receptor was identified in a woman younger than 35 with Graves disease. This rearrangement joins TRBV6-6 to TRBJ1-1; D gene uncertain. The CDR3 sequence is CASSYWSYTEAFF. As DNA, the CDR3 is TGTGCCAGCAGTTACTGGAGTTACACTGAAGCTTTCTTT.